The 9 T cell receptor beta chains given below trace back to one sample, sequenced in a study of T cell clusters in autoimmune cytopenias. Each sample's input was about 250 ng genomic DNA, 40,000 or so genome equivalents. TRB was amplified by touch-down multiplex PCR, primer pools A and B combined. TCRdb reprocessed the multiplex PCR reads and keeps a single row for each CDR3 protein, giving no DNA. This table holds around 9,800 distinct CDR3 sequences. This sample also appeared in a second study, on T cell repertoires in aging, cancer and after chemotherapy.

Input material: peripheral blood. The receptors here all came from a human donor in good health.

By frequency, this clonotype is medium-sized. This chain connects TRBV29-1 to TRBJ2-7; lacking DNA, the TRBD1 call made by TCRdb goes unchecked. CDR3 length: 14 residues. Germline values: CDR1 SQVTM, CDR2 ANQGSEA. This CDR3 reads CSVLGAPTSYEQYF.

This rearrangement joins TRBV6-5 to TRBJ2-5. Germline V lookup: CDR1 MNHEY, CDR2 SVGAGI. This CDR3 comprises 15 residues. CDR3 region: CASSYSTTLPETQYF.

The chain couples TRBV5-1 to TRBJ2-1. The CDR3 sequence is 11 residues long. The germline V gene has CDR1 SGHRS and CDR2 YFSETQ. CDR3 loop: CASSVENEQFF.

This clonotype is labeled medium-sized based on frequency. This chain connects TRBV19 to TRBJ2-7; TCRdb reports TRBD2, a call that lacks DNA to check it against. The CDR3 covers 14 residues. CDR1 is LNHDA, CDR2 SQIVND, per germline (reference sequence). This chain's CDR3 is CASKEGPHSYEQYF.

This clonotype is identified as medium-sized from frequency. CDR3 amino acids: CASSPMREYGYTF. V gene TRBV18 combines with J gene TRBJ1-2. Germline V gene sequence: CDR1 KGHSH, CDR2 LQKENI. There are 13 residues in the CDR3.

J is TRBJ2-1 and V is TRBV6-1; TCRdb calls TRBD1, which cannot be checked without DNA. The germline V gene encodes CDR1 MNHNS and CDR2 SASEGT. The CDR3 contains 12 residues. CDR3 loop: CASRDIQGNQFF.

The gene calls are TRBV20-1 and TRBJ1-1; TCRdb names TRBD1, which stays unverified in the absence of DNA. CDR1 is DFQATT and CDR2 is SNEGSKA in the germline V gene (reference sequence). The CDR3 is 13 residues long. CDR3 residues: CSAVDDRYTEAFF.

The chain links TRBV6-1 to TRBJ2-3; the TCRdb call, TRBD1, lacks DNA for checking. Germline V gene data show CDR1 as MNHNS and CDR2 as SASEGT. The CDR3 covers 14 residues. The CDR3: CASSPDSSTDTQYF.

V and J are TRBV18 and TRBJ2-1; no DNA is available, so the TRBD1 call from TCRdb remains unchecked. The germline gives CDR1 KGHSH, CDR2 LQKENI. This CDR3 spans 15 amino acids. The CDR3: CASSASGQQYNEQFF.